This T cell receptor beta chain came from a study of cytomegalovirus exposure and HLA in healthy donors. Comments on this clone: Antigen specificity is unknown.

The CDR3 loop spans 13 amino acids. The germline CDR1 and CDR2 sequences are SGHRS and YFSETQ. J was trimmed by 4 bases and V by 5 bases; bases with no gene match: 4. 13 Jbeta primers and 60 Vbeta primers were used for the PCR. Profiling relied on immunoSEQ multiplex PCR, and the TCRdb table lists in-frame clones only, not all of them. This sample yields under 200,000 clones, of which roughly 71% are seen a single time; just under 3% belongs to the top ten. Broader study findings: The study assumed roughly uniform donor sequencing depth for presence/absence analyses. Information on immune exposure was restricted to one variable (CMV serostatus).

What was sequenced was PBMCs. The receptor was derived from a woman in her 50s in good health and CMV-seropositive. The chain recombines TRBV5-1 with TRBJ2-7, with 9 bases matching TRBD2. The CDR3 nucleotides read TGCGCCAGCAGACCGGGACTAGCTTACGAGCAGTACTTC. Encoded protein: CASRPGLAYEQYF.